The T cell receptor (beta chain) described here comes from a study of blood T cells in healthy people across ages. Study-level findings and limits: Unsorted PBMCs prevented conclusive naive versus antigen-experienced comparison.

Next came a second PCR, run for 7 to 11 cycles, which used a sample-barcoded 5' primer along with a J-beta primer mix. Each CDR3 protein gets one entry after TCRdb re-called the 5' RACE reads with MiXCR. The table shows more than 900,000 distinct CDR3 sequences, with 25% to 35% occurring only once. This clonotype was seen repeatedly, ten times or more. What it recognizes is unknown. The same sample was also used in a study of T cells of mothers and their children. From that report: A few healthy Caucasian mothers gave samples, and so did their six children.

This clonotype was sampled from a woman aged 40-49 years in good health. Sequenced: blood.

DNA for the CDR3: TGCGCCAGCACGGTATTGGAGAGCACAGATACGCAGTATTTT. It translates to CASTVLESTDTQYF. The V and J genes are TRBV5-1 and TRBJ2-3, with D hard to call. With 6 bases removed from V and 0 bases from J, the gap between germline ends came to 11 bases. Germline loops: CDR1 SGHRS, CDR2 YFSETQ. The CDR3 loop spans 14 amino acids.